Below are 21 T cell receptor beta chains sequenced from a single sample in a study of T cells in women clearing cervical HPV infection (dated by TCRdb to the late 2010s). Library preparation used the immunoSEQ multiplex PCR assay. In TCRdb, the immuneACCESS table is reduced to in-frame sequences with V and J assigned. These tables do not hold every clone; where another copy was compared, an unresolved V gene accounts for under half, and the others remain unexplained. The table for this sample shows tens of thousands of clones. The ten largest make up 2.8% of the sample. Sequencing used blood buffy coat. The receptors were sampled from a woman between 18 and 70 years old with a cervical HPV16 infection that either progressed to CIN3+ or cleared (not recorded which).

In regard to this clone: The sequenced fragment ends 3 residues before the CDR3 boundary, so the rest is inferred from the germline J gene. The chain joins TRBV6-4 to TRBJ2-3; 10 nucleotides line up with TRBD2. CDR1 is MRHNA and CDR2 is SNTAGT in the germline V gene. This CDR3 comprises 15 residues. J gave up 1 base and V 2 bases, and 0 bases lay outside the gene matches. CDR3 DNA (partial): TGTGCCAGCAGTGACGGGACTAGCGGCACAGATACG. Its protein is CASSDGTSGTDT. The whole CDR3 reads CASSDGTSGTDTQYF.

With respect to this clone: The read is 3 residues too short to cover the CDR3 end, so that end is filled in from the germline J gene. V and J are TRBV6-2 or TRBV6-3 and TRBJ2-1; D is unclear. Germline V gene data show CDR1 as MNHEY and CDR2 as SVGEGT. V lost 6 bases, J lost 4 bases, and 10 bases lay in between. The CDR3 is 13 amino acids. The DNA read from the CDR3 is TGTGCCAGCAGGAGGTTGATTTACAATGAG. Amino acid sequence: CASRRLIYNE. The full CDR3 is CASRRLIYNEQFF.

Points on this clone: The DNA ends 3 residues before the CDR3 does, and the rest of the CDR3 is filled in from the germline J gene. The chain employs TRBV30 and TRBJ2-7; TRBD2 aligns across 9 bases. Germline V lookup: CDR1 GTSNPN, CDR2 SVGIG (reference sequence). This CDR3 is 15 amino acids long. The ends lost 0 bases at V and 3 bases at J; junction bases unmatched: 6. CDR3: CAWSVYSGGRYEQYF. The DNA read from the CDR3 is TGTGCCTGGAGTGTATACAGCGGGGGGCGCTACGAG.

Concerning this clone: The read finishes 3 residues shy of the CDR3 end, and the germline J gene is used to complete it. J is TRBJ2-6 and V is TRBV15; the match to TRBD1 covers 7 bases. Germline V gene lookup returns CDR1 LNHNV and CDR2 YYDKDF (reference sequence). This CDR3 contains 15 residues. V lost 4 bases and J lost 4; bases outside the gene matches: 4. Incomplete CDR3 DNA: TGTGCCACCAGCAAAACAGGGGACGGGGCCAACGTC. Residues: CATSKTGDGANV. The entire CDR3 is CATSKTGDGANVLTF.

On this clone: Coverage ceases 3 residues before the CDR3 finishes, and the germline J gene fills in the end. The chain recombines TRBV12-5 with TRBJ1-6, with TRBD1 matching 8 bases. V was clipped by 4 bases and J by 8 bases; unmatched bases: 10. The CDR3 runs 16 residues. CDR1 and CDR2 from the germline V gene are LGHNT and FRNRAP. CDR3 in amino acids: CASGSQGAGVYSPLHF. The sequenced part of the CDR3 DNA is TGTGCTAGTGGTTCTCAGGGGGCGGGGGTTTATTCACCC. The whole variable domain, filled in from reference TRBV12-5 and TRBJ1-6, reads DARVTQTPRHKVTEMGQEVTMRCQPILGHNTVFWYRQTMMQGLELLAYFRNRAPLDDSGMPKDRFSAEMPDATLATLKIQPSEPRDSAVYFCASGSQGAGVYSPLHFGNGTRLTVT.

CDR3 DNA, as far as it was read: TGTGCCAGCAGTTTACCGGGGACAGGGATCCCCTACGAG. Translation: CASSLPGTGIPYE. The CDR3 in its entirety is CASSLPGTGIPYEQYF. The chain recombines TRBV28 with TRBJ2-7, with 9 bases matching TRBD1. The read finishes 3 residues shy of the CDR3 end, and the germline J gene is used to complete it. Per the germline V gene, CDR1 is MDHEN and CDR2 is SYDVKM. V lost 2 bases to trimming and J lost 2 bases; unmatched junction nucleotides: 7. The CDR3 totals 16 residues.

Notes on this clone: The read stops 3 residues short of the end of the CDR3; the missing end is completed from the germline J gene. The chain is built from TRBV4-2 and TRBJ1-4, with D unclear. V lost 1 base and J 6 bases, leaving 9 bases between the germline ends. The CDR3 totals 14 residues. Germline assignment: CDR1 LGHNA and CDR2 YNFKEQ. This chain's CDR3 is CASSQGARDEKLFF. The CDR3 bases that were read are TGTGCCAGCAGCCAAGGGGCAAGGGATGAAAAA.

On this clone itself: The read terminates 3 residues ahead of where the CDR3 ends, so the germline J gene completes it. The V and J genes are TRBV10-3 and TRBJ2-7, with TRBD2 matching 14 bases. CDR1 ENHRY and CDR2 SYGVKD come from the germline V gene. The ends lost 0 bases at V and 4 bases at J; junction bases unmatched: 11. The CDR3 has 19 residues. This CDR3 is CAISESGLAGDAGKYEQYF. Partial CDR3 DNA: TGTGCCATCAGTGAGTCGGGACTAGCGGGAGATGCGGGGAAATACGAG.

A word on this clone: The CDR3 end lies 3 residues beyond the end of the read and is filled in from the germline J gene. This sequence joins TRBV5-1 and TRBJ1-2; tentatively, D is TRBD1 (5 bases). Germline-derived CDR1 and CDR2 are SGHRS and YFSETQ. The CDR3 has 15 residues. The CDR3 sequence: CASSLDRQSPNRYTF. The part of the CDR3 DNA that was read is TGCGCCAGCAGCTTGGACAGGCAGAGCCCCAATAGG.

Turning to this clone: The CDR3 goes on 3 residues after the read ends, and that part is filled in from the germline J gene. This chain connects TRBV20-1 to TRBJ2-5; possible D gene TRBD1, 6 bases. Per the germline V gene, CDR1 is DFQATT and CDR2 is SNEGSKA (reference sequence). Trimming removed 5 bases from V and 3 bases from J, with 10 bases in between. The CDR3 has 12 amino acids. The CDR3 protein is CSAGGQKETQYF. The covered CDR3 bases are TGCAGTGCTGGCGGACAGAAAGAGACC.

Remarks on this clone: The read ends 3 residues shy of where the CDR3 ends; the end is completed using the germline J gene. The chain carries TRBV24-1 and TRBJ2-7; 9 nucleotides line up with TRBD1. The V segment lost 4 bases and the J segment 5 bases; nucleotides outside the gene matches: 8. The CDR3 contains 15 residues. The germline V gene encodes CDR1 KGHDR and CDR2 SFDVKD. The sequenced CDR3 bases are TGTGCCACCAGTGAATCCGGGACAGGGTTCGACGAG. This sequence encodes CATSESGTGFDE. In full, the CDR3 is CATSESGTGFDEQYF.

A word on this clone: The CDR3 extends 3 residues past the end of the read, so its final part is completed from the germline J gene. V and J are TRBV18 and TRBJ1-2, with 7 bases that match TRBD1. The germline gives CDR1 KGHSH, CDR2 LQKENI. The CDR3 consists of 15 residues. The sequenced part of the CDR3 DNA is TGTGCCAGCTCACCTTTAGGGACAGACTACAATGAC. Amino acid sequence: CASSPLGTDYND. The whole CDR3 is CASSPLGTDYNDYTF.

About this clone: The CDR3 end falls 3 residues outside the read, so it is completed with the germline J gene. V and J are TRBV11-2 and TRBJ1-5, with TRBD1 matching 10 bases. Germline assignment: CDR1 SGHAT and CDR2 FQNNGV. The CDR3 consists of 15 residues. V gave up 3 bases and J gave up 5 bases; unmatched junction bases: 4. The part of the CDR3 DNA that was read is TGTGCCAGCAGCTTCGGGACAGGGGTCCATCAGCCC. This codes for CASSFGTGVHQP. The whole CDR3 region reads CASSFGTGVHQPQHF.

For this clone: Read sequence stops 3 residues before the CDR3 end, and the germline J gene provides the missing end. The chain joins TRBV5-6 to TRBJ2-7, with D tentatively TRBD1 (5 bases). V lost 5 bases, J lost 3 bases, and 9 bases lay in between. The CDR3 extends over 12 amino acids. Germline V gene data show CDR1 as SGHDT and CDR2 as YYEEEE. CDR3: CASSLQVYEQYF. The CDR3 bases that were read are TGTGCCAGCAGTCTACAGGTCTACGAG.

As for this clone: The CDR3 extends 3 residues past the end of the read, so its final part is completed from the germline J gene. V is TRBV5-1 and J is TRBJ2-5, with TRBD2 identical over 10 bases. The CDR3 has 15 residues. Germline assignment: CDR1 SGHRS and CDR2 YFSETQ. Trimming removed 6 bases from V and 5 bases from J; junction bases left unmatched: 10. CDR3 DNA, as far as it was read: TGCGCCAGCAATAGCGGGGGGCCGAGGGGGGAGACC. Its translation is CASNSGGPRGET. In full, the CDR3 reads CASNSGGPRGETQYF.

For this clone: The observed sequence ends 3 residues before the CDR3 terminus, with the missing tail filled in from the germline J gene. The chain uses TRBV18 and TRBJ2-5; TRBD1 is a possible D gene (5 bases). Germline lookup yields CDR1 KGHSH and CDR2 LQKENI. V shed 6 bases and J shed 2 bases, with 10 bases lying between them. This CDR3 region has 13 residues. The CDR3 spells CASSGRDQETQYF. The DNA read from the CDR3 is TGTGCCAGCTCCGGCAGGGATCAAGAGACC.

Comments on this clone: Coverage ceases 3 residues before the CDR3 finishes, and the germline J gene fills in the end. The rearrangement links TRBV14 to TRBJ2-3; D is perhaps TRBD1 (6 bases). Trimming removed 1 base from V and 8 bases from J, with 10 bases in between. CDR3 size: 13 residues. Germline CDR1 reads SGHDN; CDR2 reads FVKESK. The CDR3 bases that were read are TGTGCCAGCAGCCAAGCTGAGGGGGTTACG. It is translated as CASSQAEGVT. From start to end, the CDR3 is CASSQAEGVTQYF.

With regard to this clone: The read terminates 3 residues ahead of where the CDR3 ends, so the germline J gene completes it. The rearrangement joins TRBV5-1 to TRBJ2-7; possibly TRBD1 for D (6 bases). Looked up from germline, CDR1 is SGHRS and CDR2 is YFSETQ. V gave up 2 bases and J gave up 1 base, with 7 bases separating them. The CDR3 consists of 13 residues. The CDR3 bases that were read are TGCGCCAGCAGCTTACAGGGTTCCTACGAG. Protein: CASSLQGSYE. The full CDR3 protein is CASSLQGSYEQYF.

In regard to this clone: The sequence runs out 3 residues before the end of the CDR3; the remainder is reconstructed from the germline J gene. V is TRBV18 and J is TRBJ1-2; D is unresolved. V was clipped by 6 bases and J by 1 base, with 9 bases between them. The CDR3 contains 13 residues. Germline CDR1 reads KGHSH; CDR2 reads LQKENI. The DNA read from the CDR3 is TGTGCCAGCTCCCCAGGCAATAACTATGGC. It translates to CASSPGNNYG. Given in full, the CDR3 is CASSPGNNYGYTF.

Concerning this clone: The read terminates 3 residues ahead of where the CDR3 ends, so the germline J gene completes it. The gene calls are TRBV2 and TRBJ2-1; maybe TRBD2 (6 bases). CDR1 is SNHLY and CDR2 is FYNNEI in the germline V gene. The V gene lost 6 bases and the J gene lost 6 bases, with 18 bases spanning the gap. The CDR3 is 15 residues long. The sequenced part of the CDR3 DNA is TGTGCCAGCAGCGGGACTCCACTAAGGAGCAATGAG. Protein sequence: CASSGTPLRSNE. The CDR3 in full is CASSGTPLRSNEQFF.

Worth noting for this clone: The read ends 3 residues early relative to the CDR3; the germline J gene fills the gap. This sequence joins TRBV9 and TRBJ1-4; D is unresolved. This CDR3 spans 14 amino acids. V was clipped by 3 bases and J by 7 bases, with 13 bases between them. The germline V gene encodes CDR1 SGDLS and CDR2 YYNGEE. The DNA read from the CDR3 is TGTGCCAGCAGCGCAGGTCTTTCAGGTGAAAAA. Translated: CASSAGLSGEK. The CDR3 in full is CASSAGLSGEKLFF.